Presented here are 5 T cell receptor beta chains from one specimen sequenced in a study of Graves' ophthalmopathy and Graves' hyperthyroidism. RNA transcripts provided the template for amplifying TCR beta CDR3 regions. Second-round multiplex PCR came after first-round RT-PCR with HTBI primers. Each CDR3 protein gets one entry after TCRdb re-called the multiplex PCR reads with MiXCR. Counted here are about 1.2 million distinct CDR3 sequences, about 40% occurring once; the ten biggest clones make up around 10%. Input material: peripheral blood or thyroid tissue (not recorded which). The receptors come from an adult man with Graves' hyperthyroidism.

This chain joins TRBV29-1 and TRBJ1-4; TRBD1 might be the D (5 bases). The CDR3 loop spans 13 amino acids. V was pared by 7 bases and J by 7 bases, with 16 bases between. Germline V lookup: CDR1 SQVTM, CDR2 ANQGSEA. The CDR3 is CSAAESGGEKLFF. The DNA for the CDR3 is TGCAGCGCGGCCGAGTCGGGGGGTGAAAAACTGTTTTTT.

The chain links TRBV20-1 to TRBJ1-2; D is uncertain. There are 13 residues in the CDR3. The V end lost 4 bases, the J end lost 5 bases, and 14 bases lay between the germline ends. The germline V gene has CDR1 DFQATT and CDR2 SNEGSKA (reference sequence). CDR3 DNA: TGCAGTGCTAAAGGCGGACGGCGGTATGGCTACACCTTC. It codes for CSAKGGRRYGYTF.

This clonotype appeared once. J is TRBJ2-5 and V is TRBV7-7, with D uncertain. V dropped 5 bases and J dropped 3 bases, with 16 bases sitting between them. Germline assignment: CDR1 SSHAT and CDR2 FNYEAQ (reference sequence). This CDR3 is built from 15 residues. As DNA, the CDR3 is TGTGCCAGCAGCCTCAGTGAAAGCGATAAAGAGACCCAGTACTTC. It is translated as CASSLSESDKETQYF.

The chain has TRBV29-1 and TRBJ2-5; 9 bases line up with TRBD2. The CDR3 has 14 residues. Trimming took 4 bases from V and 2 from J; bases not matched to a gene: 5. Germline CDR1 SQVTM, CDR2 ANQGSEA. CDR3 coding DNA: TGCAGCGTTGGTGCGGGGGGGATTCAAGAGACCCAGTACTTC. As protein: CSVGAGGIQETQYF.

In this sample, this clonotype turned up a few times. An end of the junction differs from the germline gene, which may be a read error. The CDR3, as DNA: TGTGCCAGCAGCCATTACCAGGGGAATCGGGGGATTGGCGGCTACACCTTC. Its translation is CASSHYQGNRGIGGYTF. This rearrangement joins TRBV10-2 to TRBJ1-2, with D possibly being TRBD1 (6 bases). CDR1 is WSHSY and CDR2 is SAAADI in the germline V gene. The CDR3 is made up of 17 amino acids.